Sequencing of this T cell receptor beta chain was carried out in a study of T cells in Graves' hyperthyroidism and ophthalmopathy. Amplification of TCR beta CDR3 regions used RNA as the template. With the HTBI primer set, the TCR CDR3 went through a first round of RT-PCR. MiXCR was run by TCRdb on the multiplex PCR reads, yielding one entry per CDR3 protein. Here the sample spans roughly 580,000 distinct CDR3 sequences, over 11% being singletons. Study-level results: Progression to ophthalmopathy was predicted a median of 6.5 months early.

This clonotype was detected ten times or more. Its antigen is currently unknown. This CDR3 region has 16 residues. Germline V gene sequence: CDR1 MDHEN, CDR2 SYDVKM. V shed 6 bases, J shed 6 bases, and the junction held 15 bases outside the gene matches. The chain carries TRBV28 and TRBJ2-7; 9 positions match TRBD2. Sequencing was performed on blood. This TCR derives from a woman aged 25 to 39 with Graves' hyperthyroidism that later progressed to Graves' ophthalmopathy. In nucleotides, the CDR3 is TGTGCCAGCAGCGAGCCTTTAGCGGGAGATCGTTTCGAGCAGTACTTC. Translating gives CASSEPLAGDRFEQYF.